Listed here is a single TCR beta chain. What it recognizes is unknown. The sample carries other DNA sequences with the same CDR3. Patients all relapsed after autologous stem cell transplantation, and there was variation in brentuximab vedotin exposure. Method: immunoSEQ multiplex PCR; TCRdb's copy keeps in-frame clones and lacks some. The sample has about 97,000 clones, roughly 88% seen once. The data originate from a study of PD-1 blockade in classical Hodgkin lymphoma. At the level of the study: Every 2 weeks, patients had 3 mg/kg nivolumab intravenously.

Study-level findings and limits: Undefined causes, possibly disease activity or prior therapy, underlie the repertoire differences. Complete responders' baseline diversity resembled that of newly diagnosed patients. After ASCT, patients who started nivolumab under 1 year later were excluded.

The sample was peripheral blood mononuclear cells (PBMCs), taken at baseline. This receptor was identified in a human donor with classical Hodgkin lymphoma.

DNA of the CDR3: TGTGCCAGCAGTTTATTGGGGGAGAGGAACGAGCAGTACTTC. Amino acid sequence: CASSLLGERNEQYF. The chain has TRBV28 and TRBJ2-7; D is tentatively TRBD1 or TRBD2 (5 bases each). V was pared by 1 base and J by 5 bases, with 12 bases between. CDR3 length: 14 residues. Germline V gives CDR1 MDHEN, CDR2 SYDVKM. Based on the CDR3 plus reference TRBV28 and TRBJ2-7, the full variable domain is DVKVTQSSRYLVKRTGEKVFLECVQDMDHENMFWYRQDPGLGLRLIYFSYDVKMKEKGDIPEGYSVSREKKERFSLILESASTNQTSMYLCASSLLGERNEQYFGPGTRLTVT.